The clone carrying this T cell receptor (beta chain) was detected a few times. What it binds is not known. This record belongs to a study of T-cell memory formation after mild COVID-19. V gave up 5 bases and J gave up 4 bases; unmatched junction bases: 14. In germline, CDR1 is MDHEN, CDR2 SYDVKM. CDR3 length equals 17 residues. Constant-segment primers served in 5'RACE that generated TCR alpha and TCR beta cDNA libraries bearing sample barcodes and UMIs. TCRdb recomputed calls from the 5' RACE reads with MiXCR, one row per CDR3 protein. Here the sample spans some 450,000 distinct CDR3 sequences, roughly 20% being singletons. Study-level results: For second-wave clones that peaked at day 37, SARS-CoV-2 specificity went unverified. Some clones that responded were present in memory (sampled pre-infection), which suggests cross-reactive memory joined.

V is TRBV28 and J is TRBJ2-3, with TRBD2 matching 8 bases. The sample taken for sequencing was PBMCs or a T cell subset sorted from them (not recorded which). The sequence derives from an adult woman who had mild COVID-19 (a few samples of this study predate the infection). Cell type and time point are not known. CDR3 sequence (DNA): TGTGCCAGCAGTGGTACGTTTCGGGAGGGCCGCCCAGATACGCAGTATTTT. It yields the protein CASSGTFREGRPDTQYF.